The clone carrying this T cell receptor (beta chain) was counted at least ten times. Its cognate antigen is unknown. The source of the sample is a study of T cells in Graves' hyperthyroidism and ophthalmopathy. About the study: Peripheral blood was obtained at initial diagnosis, preceding any treatment.

Whole-study findings and limits: Appearing also in blood were most of the thyroid clonotypes expanded above 0.001.

Germline V gene data show CDR1 as DFQATT and CDR2 as SNEGSKA (reference sequence). The CDR3 extends over 13 amino acids. Losses at the gene ends were 6 bases for V and 0 bases for J; bases not matched to a gene: 5. The source of the PBMCs was less than 12 ml of fresh peripheral blood. What was amplified from RNA transcripts were TCR beta CDR3 regions. HTBI primers drove first-round RT-PCR of the TCR CDR3. TCRdb processed the multiplex PCR reads anew with MiXCR; each CDR3 protein has one entry. Of 400,000 to 500,000 distinct CDR3 sequences in the sample, approximately 14% were seen once. The chain employs TRBV20-1 and TRBJ2-7, with 7 bases identical to TRBD1. The clonotype originates from a woman aged 18 to 35 with Graves' hyperthyroidism. The sequencing sample was made of blood. CDR3 coding DNA: TGCAGTGCCACGGGACAGAACTCCTACGAGCAGTACTTC. Translating it yields CSATGQNSYEQYF.